This T cell receptor (beta chain) was obtained from a study of blood T cell repertoires in COVID-19. Germline trimming cut 8 bases from V and 6 bases from J; bases unmatched to any gene: 6. Germline V CDR1 and CDR2: SEHNR, FQNEAQ (reference sequence). This CDR3 contains 13 residues. How the authors handled the data: Using reference gene primer amplification, nucleated cell counts were estimated. The protocol was immunoSEQ multiplex PCR, while the TCRdb copy is restricted to in-frame clones and leaves out a portion. That table is the source of V, J and clone size, and D and trimming were worked out from the DNA. This table has about 200,000 clones, 70% to 90% appearing once. Cohort placement rested on clinical history that participants reported themselves.

The chain links TRBV7-9 to TRBJ2-1; 8 nucleotides match TRBD2. The sequenced material came from PBMCs or T cells enriched from blood (not recorded which). The receptor's source is a woman aged 40 to 49 in a cohort exposed to, infected with or recovered from COVID-19 (not recorded which). The CDR3 reads CASSSGSGNEQFF. DNA for the CDR3: TGTGCCAGCTCAAGCGGGAGTGGCAATGAGCAGTTCTTC. The whole variable domain, remainder taken from reference TRBV7-9 and TRBJ2-1, is DTGVSQNPRHKITKRGQNVTFRCDPISEHNRLYWYRQTLGQGPEFLTYFQNEAQLEKSRLLSDRFSAERPKGSFSTLEIQRTEQGDSAMYLCASSSGSGNEQFFGPGTRLTVL.